These 24 T cell receptor beta chains came from one sample sequenced in a study of human CD8 memory T cell subsets. Researchers made TCR beta libraries via UMI-labeled 5' RACE. TCRdb reprocessed the 5' RACE reads and stores each CDR3 protein as one record, lacking DNA. This sample's table has about 6,200 distinct CDR3 sequences. The sequenced sample consisted of CD8+ effector memory T cells (TEM) sorted from PBMCs. Subset given: effector memory CD8 T cells, CCR7- CD45RO+ CD95+. These receptors were collected from a human donor in good health.

The chain has TRBV5-4 and TRBJ1-1; the D gene TCRdb calls, TRBD1, cannot be checked with no DNA. The CDR3 covers 16 residues. Germline V lookup: CDR1 SGHNT, CDR2 YYREEE (reference sequence). CDR3 sequence: CASSRIPGQQNTEAFF.

The gene calls are TRBV28 and TRBJ1-3. This CDR3 spans 15 amino acids. Germline V lookup: CDR1 MDHEN, CDR2 SYDVKM. The CDR3 sequence: CASSLTSSLANTIYF.

The chain has TRBV4-3 and TRBJ2-1. The length of the CDR3 is 13 residues. In germline, CDR1 is LGHNA, CDR2 YSLEER. CDR3 region: CASSLLGNNEQFF.

The chain joins TRBV11-1 to TRBJ2-3; the TRBD1 assignment by TCRdb is unverifiable without DNA. The CDR3 runs 15 residues. CDR1 SGHAT and CDR2 FQDESV come from the germline V gene (reference sequence). CDR3 region: CASSSSGQVTDTQYF. Full variable domain (rest looked up from reference TRBV11-1 and TRBJ2-3): EAEVAQSPRYKITEKSQAVAFWCDPISGHATLYWYRQILGQGPELLVQFQDESVVDDSQLPKDRFSAERLKGVDSTLKIQPAELGDSAMYLCASSSSGQVTDTQYFGPGTRLTVL.

V and J are TRBV2 and TRBJ2-3; TCRdb's D gene call, TRBD1, goes unchecked for lack of DNA. Germline CDR1 is SNHLY and CDR2 is FYNNEI. This CDR3 region has 17 residues. Here the CDR3 reads CASSRTLEGSSTDTQYF.

The genes are TRBV11-2 and TRBJ1-1. Germline V gene sequence: CDR1 SGHAT, CDR2 FQNNGV. The length of the CDR3 is 12 residues. The chain's CDR3 is CASSLRDTEAFF.

The chain couples TRBV20-1 to TRBJ1-1; TCRdb selects TRBD1, and the lack of DNA leaves this call unchecked. Germline-derived CDR1 and CDR2 are DFQATT and SNEGSKA (reference sequence). The CDR3 covers 16 residues. CDR3 sequence: CSARGPGQEVNTEAFF.

The V gene is TRBV7-9, the J gene TRBJ1-1; TCRdb names TRBD1, which stays unverified in the absence of DNA. Germline V lookup: CDR1 SEHNR, CDR2 FQNEAQ (reference sequence). The CDR3 covers 13 residues. CDR3 residues: CASSPTETGGTFF. The entire variable domain, with the rest obtained from reference TRBV7-9 and TRBJ1-1, is as follows: DTGVSQNPRHKITKRGQNVTFRCDPISEHNRLYWYRQTLGQGPEFLTYFQNEAQLEKSRLLSDRFSAERPKGSFSTLEIQRTEQGDSAMYLCASSPTETGGTFFGQGTRLTVV.

V and J are TRBV28 and TRBJ2-5; TCRdb names TRBD1, which stays unverified in the absence of DNA. The CDR3 spans 16 residues. Germline V lookup: CDR1 MDHEN, CDR2 SYDVKM. The CDR3 sequence: CASSLLRGGVVETQYF.

This clonotype counts as medium-sized by frequency. The chain carries TRBV4-3 and TRBJ2-7; TCRdb indicates TRBD2, and absent DNA this call remains unverified. This CDR3 is 15 amino acids long. The V gene's germline CDR1 is LGHNA and CDR2 YSLEER. The CDR3 reads CASSQVLVAGVEQYF.

The chain recombines TRBV5-4 with TRBJ1-2. The CDR3 has 13 residues. CDR1 is SGHNT, CDR2 YYREEE, per germline (reference sequence). The CDR3 protein is CASSRSRAYGYTF.

The gene calls are TRBV5-4 and TRBJ1-5. The germline V gene encodes CDR1 SGHNT and CDR2 YYREEE (reference sequence). This CDR3 has 14 residues. CDR3 in amino acids: CASSLGGSPQPQHF.

This rearrangement joins TRBV2 to TRBJ2-3. The CDR3 runs 14 residues. Germline V gene data show CDR1 as SNHLY and CDR2 as FYNNEI. Here the CDR3 reads CASKTALSTDTQYF. Together with reference TRBV2 and TRBJ2-3, the CDR3 gives the full variable domain: EPEVTQTPSHQVTQMGQEVILRCVPISNHLYFYWYRQILGQKVEFLVSFYNNEISEKSEIFDDQFSVERPDGSNFTLKIRSTKLEDSAMYFCASKTALSTDTQYFGPGTRLTVL.

This chain joins TRBV28 and TRBJ2-5; TCRdb's D gene call, TRBD2, goes unchecked for lack of DNA. CDR1 and CDR2 (germline): MDHEN, SYDVKM. CDR3 length: 18 residues. This CDR3 reads CASSPGLAGTVGEKTQYF.

The chain couples TRBV15 to TRBJ2-3; TCRdb indicates TRBD2, and absent DNA this call remains unverified. From germline, CDR1 is LNHNV and CDR2 YYDKDF (reference sequence). The CDR3 contains 16 residues. The CDR3 loop is CATSARDFTTEDTQYF.

This chain joins TRBV11-2 and TRBJ2-7. Germline assignment: CDR1 SGHAT and CDR2 FQNNGV. The CDR3 length is 13 residues. Here the CDR3 reads CASSLGTTYEQYF.

V usage is TRBV4-2 and J usage is TRBJ1-4. The CDR3 is 12 residues long. Looked up from germline, CDR1 is LGHNA and CDR2 is YNFKEQ. The CDR3 loop is CASSQLGEKLFF.

The genes are TRBV28 and TRBJ2-1. This CDR3 has 14 residues. Germline V CDR1 and CDR2: MDHEN, SYDVKM. The CDR3 here is CASSLTGSYNEQFF.

Judged by frequency, this clonotype is medium-sized. This rearrangement joins TRBV12-3 or TRBV12-4 to TRBJ1-6. CDR3 size: 15 residues. CDR3 region: CASSLAPFSDSPLHF.

The chain is built from TRBV20-1 and TRBJ2-2; the TRBD1 assignment by TCRdb is unverifiable without DNA. The germline CDR1 and CDR2 sequences are DFQATT and SNEGSKA (reference sequence). CDR3 length: 14 residues. The CDR3 sequence: CSAQPGQEAGELFF.

The chain combines TRBV2 with TRBJ1-6. This CDR3 has 15 amino acids. Germline lookup yields CDR1 SNHLY and CDR2 FYNNEI. The CDR3 loop reads CASSEDSSYNSPLHF.

The chain joins TRBV4-1 to TRBJ2-3; the TCRdb call, TRBD1, lacks DNA for checking. Germline CDR1 is MGHRA and CDR2 is YSYEKL. This CDR3 spans 16 amino acids. The CDR3 protein is CASSQGLGRDKDTQYF.

The chain has TRBV19 and TRBJ2-7; TCRdb reports TRBD1, a call that lacks DNA to check it against. Germline CDR1 and CDR2: LNHDA and SQIVND (reference sequence). CDR3 length equals 15 residues. CDR3: CASSIYDRSSYEQYF.

J is TRBJ2-1 and V is TRBV7-9; the D gene TCRdb calls, TRBD1, cannot be checked with no DNA. This CDR3 region has 19 residues. Germline CDR1 is SEHNR and CDR2 is FQNEAQ (reference sequence). CDR3: CASSPTIGVDRGPYNEQFF.